These 32 T cell receptor beta chains originate from one sample sequenced in a study of vaccination and CD4 T cells after COVID-19. Sequenced with the Oncomine TCR Beta short-read assay was DNA taken from cultured CD4+ T cells. TCRdb re-analysed the PCR reads in MiXCR, keeping a single row per CDR3 protein. Of about 5,900 distinct CDR3 sequences in the sample, 55% to 70% were seen once. The sample's treatment: 10-day PBMC culture with coronavirus spike peptide pools or control peptides (ViraFEST assay). Antigens of these TCRs are unknown. Sequenced sample: CD4+ T cells from blood, cultured in vitro. These receptors all come from a human donor who had recovered from COVID-19.

This clonotype was observed a handful of times. The chain combines TRBV11-2 with TRBJ1-6; D uncertain. In germline, CDR1 is SGHAT, CDR2 FQNNGV. Trimming stripped 1 base from V and 3 bases from J, with 7 bases between. The CDR3 runs 15 residues. The CDR3 reads CASSLVTHYNSPLHF. CDR3 sequence (DNA): TGTGCCAGCAGCTTAGTTACACACTATAATTCACCCCTCCACTTT.

This rearrangement joins TRBV7-2 to TRBJ1-5; D ambiguous. The CDR3 sequence is 13 residues long. V was clipped by 5 bases and J by 2 bases, with 7 bases between them. From germline, CDR1 is SGHTA and CDR2 FQGNSA. The CDR3 sequence: CASSVRGNQPQHF. The DNA of the CDR3 is TGTGCCAGCAGCGTACGGGGCAATCAGCCCCAGCATTTT.

This clonotype was detected only a few times. V usage is TRBV20-1 and J usage is TRBJ2-1, with 10 bases lining up with TRBD2. The junction had 13 bases not matched to a gene; V was cut back by 0 bases and J by 8 bases. This CDR3 contains 17 residues. The germline CDR1 and CDR2 sequences are DFQATT and SNEGSKA (reference sequence). As DNA, the CDR3 is TGCAGTGCTAGAGATCGGTTTAGCGGGAGGCCTCGGGATGAGCAGTTCTTC. It is translated as CSARDRFSGRPRDEQFF.

The chain combines TRBV2 with TRBJ1-1; 8 nucleotides line up with TRBD1. The CDR3 loop spans 12 amino acids. CDR1 is SNHLY, CDR2 FYNNEI, per germline. After removal of 6 bases from V and 12 bases from J, the junction contained 9 bases not matched to a gene. CDR3 residues: CASRPGQGLTFF. CDR3 bases: TGTGCCAGCAGACCTGGACAGGGTTTGACTTTCTTT. Supplemented by reference TRBV2 and TRBJ1-1, the full variable domain reads EPEVTQTPSHQVTQMGQEVILRCVPISNHLYFYWYRQILGQKVEFLVSFYNNEISEKSEIFDDQFSVERPDGSNFTLKIRSTKLEDSAMYFCASRPGQGLTFFGQGTRLTVV.

This sequence joins TRBV6-1 and TRBJ2-7, with a possible D match to TRBD1 (6 bases). V was cut by 1 base and J by 3 bases, with 10 bases left in between. There are 14 residues in the CDR3. Germline CDR1 MNHNS, CDR2 SASEGT. The CDR3 sequence: CASSEEGTHYEQYF. The CDR3 nucleotides read TGTGCCAGCAGTGAAGAGGGGACACACTACGAGCAGTACTTC.

The chain combines TRBV6-2 or TRBV6-3 with TRBJ2-1; 8 bases agree with TRBD1. J was trimmed by 6 bases and V by 4 bases; bases with no gene match: 5. Germline assignment: CDR1 MNHEY and CDR2 SVGEGT. The CDR3 extends over 14 amino acids. CDR3 region: CASSFRQGPNEQFF. As DNA, the CDR3 is TGTGCCAGCAGTTTCCGACAGGGGCCCAATGAGCAGTTCTTC.

The chain recombines TRBV28 with TRBJ1-5, with TRBD1 as a possible D gene (5 bases). Trimming took 6 bases from V and 0 from J, leaving 12 bases between them. The CDR3 covers 15 residues. CDR1 is MDHEN and CDR2 is SYDVKM in the germline V gene. This CDR3 is CASSQGLSSNQPQHF. In DNA, the CDR3 is TGTGCCAGCAGCCAGGGCCTGAGTAGCAATCAGCCCCAGCATTTT.

This clonotype was detected once. This rearrangement joins TRBV12-3 or TRBV12-4 to TRBJ1-1; 8 bases map to TRBD1. The CDR3 has 13 amino acids. Germline trimming cut 2 bases from V and 6 bases from J; bases unmatched to any gene: 2. The CDR3 spells CASSLSGGPEAFF. The CDR3 region has the DNA TGTGCCAGCAGTTTATCAGGGGGCCCTGAAGCTTTCTTT.

The chain joins TRBV2 to TRBJ1-2; the match to TRBD1 covers 7 bases. Per germline, CDR1 SNHLY and CDR2 FYNNEI. The CDR3 is made up of 14 amino acids. The V gene end was trimmed by 4 bases and the J gene end by 5 bases; junction bases not matched to a gene: 7. This CDR3 is CASSAQDRVYGYTF. CDR3 nucleotides: TGTGCCAGCAGTGCTCAAGACAGGGTATATGGCTACACCTTC.

V gene TRBV2 combines with J gene TRBJ2-2; the match to TRBD2 covers 9 bases. The junction had 12 bases not matched to a gene; V was cut back by 6 bases and J by 4 bases. Germline V gives CDR1 SNHLY, CDR2 FYNNEI. The CDR3 contains 17 residues. Here the CDR3 DNA reads TGTGCCAGCAGCCCCATCGTAGCGGGAGTCGGCACCGGGGAGCTGTTTTTT. This codes for CASSPIVAGVGTGELFF.

The V and J genes are TRBV20-1 and TRBJ2-7, with 9 bases lining up with TRBD2. Germline lookup yields CDR1 DFQATT and CDR2 SNEGSKA (reference sequence). V was clipped by 5 bases and J by 6 bases; unmatched bases: 11. The CDR3 is 14 amino acids. CDR3 protein: CSAPRLAVGSEQYF. DNA for the CDR3: TGCAGTGCTCCACGACTAGCGGTAGGCTCCGAGCAGTACTTC.

The chain carries TRBV6-1 and TRBJ1-1, with D perhaps matching TRBD1 (6 bases). The germline V gene encodes CDR1 MNHNS and CDR2 SASEGT. The V gene lost 7 bases and the J gene lost 7 bases, with 19 bases spanning the gap. There are 14 residues in the CDR3. The CDR3 reads CASIKRQDQGEAFF. The CDR3 coding sequence is TGTGCCAGCATCAAGAGACAGGATCAGGGTGAAGCTTTCTTT.

This rearrangement joins TRBV21-1 to TRBJ1-5; the tabulated D call, TRBD1, remains unverified against the DNA. TRBV21-1 is marked as a pseudogene. The CDR3 is 15 residues long. CDR3: CASSPWDRLNQPQHF. Written as DNA, the CDR3 is TGTGCCAGCAGCCCCTGGGACAGGCTCAATCAGCCCCAGCATTTT.

V usage is TRBV28 and J usage is TRBJ1-1; no definite D call. Trimming stripped 5 bases from V and 2 bases from J, with 15 bases between. CDR3 length: 15 residues. Looked up from germline, CDR1 is MDHEN and CDR2 is SYDVKM. The CDR3 protein is CASSHNRAQNTEAFF. The CDR3 DNA reads TGTGCCAGCAGTCATAATCGGGCCCAAAACACTGAAGCTTTCTTT.

This clonotype is classed as large. The V gene is TRBV14, the J gene TRBJ1-2; D call uncertain. V gave up 5 bases and J gave up 7 bases, with 14 bases separating them. The CDR3 sequence is 13 residues long. CDR1 SGHDN and CDR2 FVKESK come from the germline V gene. The chain's CDR3 is CASSLDEGPGYTF. The CDR3 region has the DNA TGTGCCAGCAGCTTGGACGAAGGACCTGGCTACACCTTC.

The chain recombines TRBV10-3 with TRBJ1-4; D is perhaps TRBD1 (6 bases). Trimming took 3 bases from V and 6 from J, leaving 11 bases between them. Looked up from germline, CDR1 is ENHRY and CDR2 is SYGVKD. The CDR3 consists of 14 residues. The CDR3 coding sequence is TGTGCCATCAGTGAAGGGGGACCCCATGAAAAACTGTTTTTT. Its protein product is CAISEGGPHEKLFF.

In its sample, this clonotype is large (0.1 to 1%). CDR3 region: CSARDLGGATEAFF. The CDR3 nucleotides read TGCAGTGCTAGAGATCTGGGGGGGGCCACTGAAGCTTTCTTT. The J gene is TRBJ1-1, the V gene TRBV20-1; D might be TRBD1 (6 bases). The CDR3 is 14 amino acids. Trimming stripped 0 bases from V and 4 bases from J, with 12 bases between. Germline loops: CDR1 DFQATT, CDR2 SNEGSKA (reference sequence).

This clonotype was picked up a small number of times. The chain employs TRBV7-8 and TRBJ2-2, with TRBD2 as a possible D gene (5 bases). Trimming stripped 5 bases from V and 0 bases from J, with 13 bases between. Germline lookup yields CDR1 SGHVS and CDR2 FQNEAQ. The CDR3 is 16 residues long. The CDR3: CASSLLAIANTGELFF. The CDR3 DNA reads TGTGCCAGCAGCCTGCTAGCTATCGCGAACACCGGGGAGCTGTTTTTT. Supplemented by reference TRBV7-8 and TRBJ2-2, the full variable domain reads GAGVSQSPRYKVAKRGQDVALRCDPISGHVSLFWYQQALGQGPEFLTYFQNEAQLDKSGLPSDRFFAERPEGSVSTLKIQRTQQEDSAVYLCASSLLAIANTGELFFGEGSRLTVL.

In its sample, this clonotype was seen a few times. The J gene is TRBJ1-3, the V gene TRBV20-1, with unresolved D. Trimming took off 0 bases at V and 0 bases at J, with 9 bases between the two ends. The CDR3 totals 15 residues. From germline, CDR1 is DFQATT and CDR2 SNEGSKA (reference sequence). CDR3: CSARDPGPSGNTIYF. The CDR3 DNA follows: TGCAGTGCTAGAGATCCCGGGCCCTCTGGAAACACCATATATTTT.

The V gene is TRBV7-9, the J gene TRBJ2-7, with TRBD2 matching 9 bases. Germline CDR1 and CDR2: SEHNR and FQNEAQ (reference sequence). The CDR3 spans 14 residues. V shed 3 bases, J shed 7 bases, and the junction held 7 bases outside the gene matches. The CDR3 loop is CASSFGGLAEEQYF. CDR3 nucleotides: TGTGCCAGCAGCTTCGGGGGACTAGCCGAAGAGCAGTACTTC.

J is TRBJ1-2 and V is TRBV11-2, with 10 bases lining up with TRBD1. The CDR3 is 15 amino acids. In germline, CDR1 is SGHAT, CDR2 FQNNGV. The trim removed 3 bases at V and 7 bases at J, leaving 8 bases unmatched. The CDR3 DNA sequence: TGTGCCAGCAGCTTTCCATTCCGGGACAGGGGTGGCTACACCTTC. This codes for CASSFPFRDRGGYTF.

V is TRBV18 and J is TRBJ2-7; TRBD1 aligns across 7 bases. CDR1 KGHSH and CDR2 LQKENI come from the germline V gene. V shed 1 base and J 0 bases; nucleotides not matched to a gene: 0. This CDR3 is built from 14 residues. DNA for the CDR3: TGTGCCAGCTCACCACGGACAGGCTCCTACGAGCAGTACTTC. Protein: CASSPRTGSYEQYF. Full variable domain (outside the CDR3, taken from reference TRBV18 and TRBJ2-7): NAGVMQNPRHLVRRRGQEARLRCSPMKGHSHVYWYRQLPEEGLKFMVYLQKENIIDESGMPKERFSAEFPKEGPSILRIQQVVRGDSAAYFCASSPRTGSYEQYFGPGTRLTVT.

The chain is built from TRBV12-3 or TRBV12-4 and TRBJ1-2; tentative D call: TRBD1 (6 bases). CDR3 length equals 14 residues. V was clipped by 7 bases and J by 4 bases, with 16 bases between them. CDR3: CASTSRGGGYGYTF. The CDR3 coding sequence is TGTGCCAGCACCTCCAGGGGTGGGGGCTATGGCTACACCTTC.

The genes are TRBV28 and TRBJ2-5, with D hard to call. CDR3 length equals 13 residues. V was trimmed by 3 bases and J by 4 bases, leaving 9 bases between them. Per the germline V gene, CDR1 is MDHEN and CDR2 is SYDVKM. In DNA form, the CDR3 reads TGTGCCAGCAGTTTCCCGAGCCGAGAGACCCAGTACTTC. Residues: CASSFPSRETQYF.

This chain links TRBV6-1 with TRBJ1-5; a possible D gene is TRBD1 (5 bases). V lost 3 bases, J lost 4 bases, and 10 bases lay in between. Germline V CDR1 and CDR2: MNHNS, SASEGT. The CDR3 is made up of 14 amino acids. The DNA of the CDR3 is TGTGCCAGCAGTGAGGGGACGGTAAATCAGCCCCAGCATTTT. Translation gives CASSEGTVNQPQHF.

This sequence joins TRBV20-1 and TRBJ2-5; 7 positions agree with TRBD2. The V segment lost 7 bases and the J segment 5 bases; nucleotides outside the gene matches: 4. CDR1 and CDR2 from the germline V gene are DFQATT and SNEGSKA (reference sequence). This CDR3 has 11 amino acids. The CDR3 protein is CSVRTRETQYF. CDR3 in DNA: TGCAGTGTTAGGACTAGGGAGACCCAGTACTTC.

The chain has TRBV5-5 and TRBJ2-7, with D possibly TRBD1 on 5 matching bases. V lost 1 base and J 4 bases, leaving 9 bases between the germline ends. Germline V gene data show CDR1 as SGHKS and CDR2 as YYEKEE (reference sequence). CDR3 length: 13 residues. CDR3 nucleotides: TGTGCCAGCAGCTTGCAGGGAAGTTACGAGCAGTACTTC. Protein: CASSLQGSYEQYF.

This sequence joins TRBV20-1 and TRBJ1-3, with D maybe TRBD1 (5 bases). CDR1 is DFQATT and CDR2 is SNEGSKA in the germline V gene (reference sequence). The CDR3 is 14 amino acids. Trimming pared 0 bases from V and 7 bases from J, leaving 13 bases between. DNA of the CDR3: TGCAGTGCTAGAGATCACATTCGGGGGAACACCATATATTTT. Translated, it gives CSARDHIRGNTIYF.

This clonotype was counted only a few times. The chain recombines TRBV20-1 with TRBJ1-2, with D possibly being TRBD1 (5 bases). V lost 0 bases and J lost 8, with 16 bases in between. Germline V gene data show CDR1 as DFQATT and CDR2 as SNEGSKA (reference sequence). The CDR3 runs 14 residues. CDR3 amino acids: CSARDLGDVGGYTF. DNA for the CDR3: TGCAGTGCTAGAGATTTAGGGGACGTGGGCGGCTACACCTTC.

This chain uses TRBV20-1 with TRBJ1-4; D remains unclear. The CDR3 has 14 residues. V lost 3 bases and J lost 4, with 12 bases in between. CDR1 is DFQATT, CDR2 SNEGSKA, per germline (reference sequence). The CDR3 is CSARADGRNEKLFF. The CDR3 DNA is TGCAGTGCTAGGGCCGACGGACGTAATGAAAAACTGTTTTTT.

The genes are TRBV4-1 and TRBJ1-1; weak D call: TRBD1 (5 bases). The germline V and J ends were trimmed by 1 base and 3 bases, with 12 bases remaining between them. CDR1 and CDR2 (germline): MGHRA, YSYEKL. The CDR3 has 15 residues. The CDR3: CASSQVGQRDTEAFF. The CDR3 DNA follows: TGCGCCAGCAGCCAAGTGGGGCAGAGGGACACTGAAGCTTTCTTT.

The rearrangement joins TRBV11-3 to TRBJ2-3; D is unresolved. V lost 2 bases and J lost 0, with 3 bases in between. Germline CDR1 SGHNT, CDR2 YENEEA. This CDR3 has 13 residues. CDR3 DNA: TGTGCCAGCAGCTTACGTAGCACAGATACGCAGTATTTT. Encoded protein: CASSLRSTDTQYF.